This note documents a single T cell receptor beta chain sequence. This entry is derived from a study of blood T cell repertoires in COVID-19. Background on the study: The samples span acute and convalescent COVID-19 from the United States, Italy and Spain. T cells, B-cell-depleted T cells, or PBMCs provided the cDNA or gDNA that served as material.

V was trimmed by 5 bases and J by 3 bases, leaving 14 bases between them. Looked up from germline, CDR1 is SGDLS and CDR2 is YYNGEE. The CDR3 runs to 14 residues. Original handling: Estimation of nucleated cell counts was performed using reference gene primer amplification. Only in-frame clones appear in the TCRdb table, and some are missing; sequencing was by immunoSEQ multiplex PCR. V and J calls and clone size are given by that table; D and trimming were obtained from the DNA. The sample contains approximately 230,000 clones, 80% to 90% of which appear only once. This TCR came from a man aged 25 to 40 who had recovered from COVID-19. The chain employs TRBV9 and TRBJ1-1; D call uncertain. The sequencing input was peripheral blood. This chain's CDR3 is CASSYGRAYTEAFF. CDR3 coding DNA: TGTGCCAGCAGTTACGGGAGGGCTTACACTGAAGCTTTCTTT.